A selection of T cell receptor beta chains follows, all from one sample in a study of cytomegalovirus exposure and HLA in healthy donors. Assay: immunoSEQ multiplex PCR; the TCRdb copy retains only in-frame clones and omits some. This table has around 94,000 clones, around 77% appearing once. Sequenced input: PBMCs. These receptors came from an older woman in good health and CMV-seropositive. The CDR3 runs from the conserved cysteine through the conserved F or W. Fields, in order: V gene, CDR3 length, J gene, D gene, clone size, CDR3 DNA, CDR3 protein. A D gene is named only where the DNA matches it firmly. Only part of the rows carry a size: once, few, many, or a class if the clone is expanded.

>TRBV7-6|15|TRBJ2-5|TRBD1|-
TGTGCCAGCAGCCACAACAGGGGGATCCAAGAGACCCAGTACTTC
CASSHNRGIQETQYF
>TRBV10-3|19|TRBJ2-7|TRBD2|-
TGTGCCACCCAGGGGACAGGGTTGACTAGCGGGAGGACTACGGGGGAGCAGTACTTC
CATQGTGLTSGRTTGEQYF
>TRBV30|20|TRBJ2-7|TRBD2|-
TGTGCCTGGAGTGTGGGGTTGTGGACTAGCGGGACCTCTGGGACATACGAGCAGTACTTC
CAWSVGLWTSGTSGTYEQYF
>TRBV20-1|11|TRBJ1-4|-|-
TGCAGTGCGTCGAGGAATGAAAAACTGTTTTTT
CSASRNEKLFF
>TRBV5-1|16|TRBJ2-1|TRBD2|-
TGCGCCAGCCAGCTTACTAGCGGGTTAGCCTACAATGAGCAGTTCTTC
CASQLTSGLAYNEQFF
>TRBV4-1|15|TRBJ2-7|TRBD2|-
TGCGCCAGCAGCCTACGAGCGGGAGGCCCCTACGAGCAGTACTTC
CASSLRAGGPYEQYF
>TRBV11-2|16|TRBJ1-1|TRBD1|-
TGTGCCAGCAGCTTAGGGCCGGGACAGGGATTAACTGAAGCTTTCTTT
CASSLGPGQGLTEAFF
>TRBV30|14|TRBJ2-7|TRBD1|-
TGTGCCTGGAGTGTGGGGACAGGGAGCTACGAGCAGTACTTC
CAWSVGTGSYEQYF
>TRBV4-1|19|TRBJ1-6|-|-
TGCGCCAGCACTTGTCTTCTGGTGCTCCACTCGTGCTTCCGGGTACCCCTCCACTTT
CASTCLLVLHSCFRVPLHF
>TRBV7-9|16|TRBJ1-6|TRBD1|once
TGTGCCAGCAGCTTGTCAGCGGCAGGGGGTCGATCACCCCTCCACTTT
CASSLSAAGGRSPLHF
>TRBV7-8|12|TRBJ2-3|-|-
TGTGCCAGCAGCTCGGTCAGGGATACGCAGTATTTT
CASSSVRDTQYF
>TRBV10-3|13|TRBJ1-1|-|-
TGTGCCATCAGTGAGTCACGGGGAGGCGAAGCTTTCTTT
CAISESRGGEAFF
>TRBV10-3|14|TRBJ2-5|TRBD2|-
TGTGCCATCGGCTGGCGGGGGGCCAAAGAGACCCAGTACTTC
CAIGWRGAKETQYF
>TRBV16|16|TRBJ2-7|TRBD1|few
TGTGCCAGCAGCGGACGTCGGGACAGGGGCAGTCATGAGCAGTACTTC
CASSGRRDRGSHEQYF
>TRBV2|15|TRBJ2-5|-|-
TGTGCCAGCTCCATCCTGGGAGCGGTTCAAGAGACCCAGTACTTC
CASSILGAVQETQYF
>TRBV5-1|14|TRBJ2-7|-|few
TGCGCCAGCAGCTTGGATGGCCAGACCTACGAGCAGTACTTC
CASSLDGQTYEQYF
>TRBV11-3|13|TRBJ2-2|-|-
TGTGCCAGCAGCTTCAGGGGTTACGGGGAGCTGTTTTTT
CASSFRGYGELFF
>TRBV5-1|13|TRBJ2-2|TRBD1|-
TGCGCCAGCAGTTCTGACAGGGCGGGGGAGCTGTTTTTT
CASSSDRAGELFF
>TRBV2|14|TRBJ2-7|TRBD1|-
TGTGCCAGCAGTGAAGTACAGGGGAACCACGAGCAGTACTTC
CASSEVQGNHEQYF
>TRBV5-5|15|TRBJ1-4|-|-
TGTGCCAGCAGCTTGGCCACAGGGTTACGTGAAAAACTGTTTTTT
CASSLATGLREKLFF
>TRBV29-1|13|TRBJ2-7|TRBD1|few
TGCAGCGTTGAAGGGACAGGTATTGCCGAGCAGTACTTC
CSVEGTGIAEQYF
>TRBV6-5|16|TRBJ2-2|TRBD2|-
TGTGCCAGCAGTTACGGGACTAGCTGGAACACCGGGGAGCTGTTTTTT
CASSYGTSWNTGELFF
>TRBV6-5|14|TRBJ1-1|-|few
TGTGCCAGCAGATCCACAGGGCCGCTCACTGAAGCTTTCTTT
CASRSTGPLTEAFF
>TRBV11-3|15|TRBJ2-7|TRBD2|-
TGTGCCAGCAGCCCGACCGGGACTAGCGATACAGTGCAGTACTTC
CASSPTGTSDTVQYF
>TRBV29-1|13|TRBJ2-7|TRBD1|-
TGCAGCGTGTCAGGGGGCCTTGACAACGAGCAGTACTTC
CSVSGGLDNEQYF
>TRBV7-6|15|TRBJ2-3|TRBD1|few
TGTGCCAGCAGAGAGGGACAGGGGGGGACAGATACGCAGTATTTT
CASREGQGGTDTQYF
>TRBV19|16|TRBJ2-1|TRBD2|-
TGTGCCAGTCGAGGAGGTAGCGGGAGCTCCTACAATGAGCAGTTCTTC
CASRGGSGSSYNEQFF
>TRBV18|14|TRBJ2-6|-|-
TGTGCCAGCTCACGTCCGGAATCGGCGGGCGTCCTGACTTTC
CASSRPESAGVLTF
>TRBV9|13|TRBJ2-7|-|-
TGTGCCAGCAGCGTAGCTGGAGATCTCGAGCAGTACTTC
CASSVAGDLEQYF
>TRBV19|14|TRBJ1-2|-|-
TGTGCCAGTAGTATGGGTCAGGGCCCCTATGGCTACACCTTC
CASSMGQGPYGYTF
>TRBV6-1|14|TRBJ1-4|-|-
TGTGCCAGCAGCGGGGGGTGGGGAGATGAAAAACTGTTTTTT
CASSGGWGDEKLFF
>TRBV6-5|13|TRBJ1-4|TRBD1|few
TGTGCCAGCAGCGGACAGGGCCGGGAAAAACTGTTTTTT
CASSGQGREKLFF
>TRBV28|13|TRBJ1-1|-|-
TGTGCCAGCAGTTTCGCGGCGAACACTGAAGCTTTCTTT
CASSFAANTEAFF
>TRBV6-5|15|TRBJ2-1|TRBD2|-
TGTGCCAGCAGTTACTCGTGGACTAGTAATAATGAGCAGTTCTTC
CASSYSWTSNNEQFF
>TRBV14|16|TRBJ1-2|-|once
TGTGCCAGCAGCCAAGTCGCGGGGTTGAGTATGTCGGGCTACACCTTC
CASSQVAGLSMSGYTF
>TRBV11-3|17|TRBJ1-2|-|-
TGTGCCAGCAGCTTAGGTAGGGCAGGGAATGGGGACTATGGCTACACCTTC
CASSLGRAGNGDYGYTF
>TRBV5-5|17|TRBJ2-1|-|-
TGTGCCAGCAGCTTGGTTCCGGGAGGGGGCGGCTACAATGAGCAGTTCTTC
CASSLVPGGGGYNEQFF
>TRBV18|14|TRBJ1-4|-|-
TGTGCCAGCTCACCATCAACAACTAATGAAAAACTGTTTTTT
CASSPSTTNEKLFF
>TRBV6-6|13|TRBJ1-1|-|-
TGTGCCAGCACTCCACAGGGTACGCCTGAAGCTTTCTTT
CASTPQGTPEAFF
>TRBV10-2|14|TRBJ1-3|-|few
TGCGCCAGCAGTGGTGGCAGGGCTGGAAACACCATATATTTT
CASSGGRAGNTIYF
>TRBV30|12|TRBJ2-7|-|-
TGTGCCTGGAATGAGGACAGCTACGAGCAGTACTTC
CAWNEDSYEQYF
>TRBV7-3|13|TRBJ2-3|-|-
TGTGCCAGCAGCTTAAATTCACGAGGTCCGCAGTATTTT
CASSLNSRGPQYF
>TRBV19|14|TRBJ1-2|TRBD1|-
TGTGCCAGTAGTTGGACAGGGGTTAACTATGGCTACACCTTC
CASSWTGVNYGYTF
>TRBV4-1|15|TRBJ1-1|-|-
TGCGCCAGCAGCACGCATCCCCAGGGGAACACTGAAGCTTTCTTT
CASSTHPQGNTEAFF
>TRBV2|14|TRBJ2-7|TRBD2|-
TGTGCCAGCAGCCTAGCGGGAGAGGTCGACGAGCAGTACTTC
CASSLAGEVDEQYF
>TRBV4-1|16|TRBJ2-1|TRBD2|-
TGCGCCAGCAGCCCCCGGACTAGCGGCGACTACAATGAGCAGTTCTTC
CASSPRTSGDYNEQFF
>TRBV20-1|11|TRBJ2-5|TRBD1|-
TGCAGTGGGGACAGGGGAGAGACCCAGTACTTC
CSGDRGETQYF